This TCR beta chain appears in the sequencing data of a study of control samples from healthy donors and cancer patients. This CDR3 has 15 amino acids. Per germline, CDR1 SGHNT and CDR2 YYREEE (reference sequence). V gave up 0 bases and J gave up 5 bases; unmatched junction bases: 7. Sequencing used immunoSEQ multiplex PCR; TCRdb keeps in-frame clones, though not all of them. The sample has approximately 79,000 clones; about nine tenths are singletons. This chain uses TRBV5-4 with TRBJ2-7, with 8 bases identical to TRBD2. Sequencing was done on a sample of blood. This TCR came from a man aged 50 or older in good health. In DNA form, the CDR3 reads TGTGCCAGCAGCTTGGCCGGGGGGGGCCTTAACGAGCAGTACTTC. Its protein is CASSLAGGGLNEQYF.